This paragraph covers one T cell receptor (beta chain) sequence. This entry belongs to a study of OX40 agonist ivuxolimab in advanced cancers. Study in general: Partial response was recorded in three patients: one hepatocellular carcinoma and two cutaneous melanoma cases.

V shed 3 bases and J shed 6 bases, with 15 bases lying between them. The CDR3 consists of 15 residues. CDR1 MNHEY and CDR2 SMNVEV come from the germline V gene (reference sequence). The protocol was immunoSEQ multiplex PCR, while the TCRdb copy is restricted to in-frame clones and leaves out a portion. Seen here are approximately 67,000 clones, 75% to 95% observed once, and the top ten hold roughly 6%. Sequencing was performed on CD4+ or CD8+ T cells sorted from blood, taken in a trial of the OX40 agonist ivuxolimab. The receptor's source is an adult with an advanced solid tumor such as melanoma, head and neck, liver or kidney cancer. The rearrangement joins TRBV27 to TRBJ2-1, with D uncertain. The CDR3 DNA reads TGTGCCAGCAGTTTGGCCCTCCCGCTGGGCAATGAGCAGTTCTTC. Its protein product is CASSLALPLGNEQFF.